This TCR beta chain was captured in a study of beta chain features in type 1 diabetes (dated by TCRdb to the late 2010s). Notes on the research overall: Mean age, gender distribution, total cell number and subset yield did not differ between patients and healthy donors. A total of roughly 99 million sorted cells were examined across all samples, and the number of cells per subset was strongly correlated with RNA yield. The study compared TCRB repertoires of sorted circulating CD4+ T cell subsets between recently diagnosed type 1 diabetes patients and matched healthy donors. Regulatory and stem cell-like memory subsets were obtained from only 8 patients and roughly eight healthy donors, while naive and central memory subsets were obtained from all 30 or so donors. Overall study outcomes, separate from this receptor: Type 1 diabetes patients showed a moderate but significant shortening of TCRB CDR3 length in all four CD4+ subsets. Because small numbers of individuals were included in the HLA sub-analyses, any influence of HLA type on TCRB rearrangement was left unresolved. Because cDNA was sequenced instead of genomic DNA, activated cells with high expression could be over-represented, although the groups did not differ in activation or CD3 levels. PCR might favor shorter templates, but patient and control samples were amplified and corrected together, so any skew would affect both groups equally. Naive, central memory and regulatory TCRB repertoires appeared to be more alike among patients than among healthy donors. At VDJ recombination sites, type 1 diabetes patients had fewer insertions and more deleted nucleotides, which implies abnormalities in thymic rearrangement.

This clone was found a few times. There is no known antigen for this receptor. Base qualities are not at hand, and no much larger clone is one base apart. At the DNA level, this CDR3 is encoded by other sequences in the same sample as well. Germline trimming: 0 bases from V, 0 bases from J; junction bases outside gene matches: 2. The CDR3 has 15 amino acids, counting the end cysteine and phenylalanine. Of all the DNA, just the CDR3 is kept, 45 bases in frame from base 1. Reading the germline V gene gives CDR1 SGHRS and CDR2 YFSETQ. All of the isolated RNA was reverse transcribed with the High Capacity cDNA Reverse Transcription Kit, so expressed TCRB transcripts were sequenced. Naive, central memory and regulatory T cell samples underwent deep immunoSEQ sequencing, averaging around 4 million total reads per sample. Sorted cells were lysed in RLT buffer and RNA was extracted with DNase-treated RNeasy Micro or Mini kits, depending on cell number. To prevent cross-contamination, every cell subset was processed on its own, while patient and healthy donor samples were processed together. TCRB sequences were amplified from cDNA with the immunoSEQ multiplex PCR, producing 87-bp fragments spanning the CDR3 region. The amplicons were sequenced using the Illumina HiSeq platform. The authors' pipeline ran thus. PCR bias was computationally corrected using synthetic template baselines, reads within Hamming distance 2 were collapsed, and singletons that could not be merged were discarded. By aligning reads against IMGT, V, D and J genes, CDR3 length, and insertions or deletions at six rearrangement sites were assigned. Within each subset, clonotype counts were normalized to sorted cell number, after which true diversity and Gini coefficients were computed with the tcR R package. The overlap coefficient, calculated on TCRB nucleotide sequences, was used to measure repertoire sharing. Out-of-frame TCRB sequences from naive cells were analyzed to stand in for the pre-selection repertoire. Held by TCRdb, this immuneACCESS table contains in-frame sequences only and omits some clones. Under half of the omission traces to an unresolved V gene where checked; the cause of the rest is unknown. The V and J calls and clone size were taken over from that table, and D and trimming were inferred from the DNA. For this sample there are 550,000 to 850,000 clones; roughly 13% appear just once. Together, the top ten hold less than 0.025% of the sample.

Each donor gave one peripheral blood draw, roughly 110 mL on average, collected into heparinised tubes. A BD FACSAria II and a panel including CD45RO, CCR7, CD25, CD127, CD95 and CD27 were used to sort naive, central memory, regulatory and stem cell-like memory CD4+ T cells. Every sorted population had a purity above 95%. PBMCs were isolated right away by Lymphoprep density gradient centrifugation and were stained directly, without culture. Samples were stained and sorted in pairs, with one healthy donor and one patient per experiment, so that batch effects were minimized. The receptor comes from a man younger than 35 with type 1 diabetes. The chain couples TRBV5-1 to TRBJ2-7; 8 bases in the junction line up with TRBD1. Sample: naive CD4+ T cells from blood. The sample's cell subset or site, from its label and the paper: true naive CD4+ T cells. The CDR3 here reads CASSLEGTGSYEQYF. DNA sequence: TGCGCCAGCAGCTTGGAGGGGACAGGCTCCTACGAGCAGTACTTC.